What follows are 11 T cell receptor beta chains derived from one specimen sequenced in a study of blood T cell repertoires in COVID-19. Only in-frame clones appear in the TCRdb table, and some are missing; sequencing was by immunoSEQ multiplex PCR. Of under 80,000 clones in the sample, 82% were seen once. Sequenced: peripheral blood. The source is a man aged 45-65 years with acute or convalescent COVID-19.

The CDR3 nucleotides are TGTGCCATCAGCGGGACAGGGGAAGTTCGATCACCCCTCCACTTT. Translated, it gives CAISGTGEVRSPLHF. The rearrangement joins TRBV10-3 to TRBJ1-6, with TRBD1 matching over 10 bases. The V and J ends lost 6 bases and 10 bases, in that order; junction bases with no gene match: 9. Germline-derived CDR1 and CDR2 are ENHRY and SYGVKD. The CDR3 contains 15 residues.

V and J are TRBV3-1 (or the pseudogene TRBV3-2) and TRBJ2-7, with TRBD1 matching over 8 bases. Germline CDR1 reads LGHDT; CDR2 reads YNNKEL (reference sequence). CDR3 length equals 14 residues. V was clipped by 1 base and J by 2 bases; unmatched bases: 1. In DNA, the CDR3 is TGTGCCAGCAGCCAAGTGGGACAGGCCTACGAGCAGTACTTC. As protein: CASSQVGQAYEQYF.

The chain is built from TRBV11-2 and TRBJ1-2; 8 nucleotides agree with TRBD1. The CDR3 sequence is 14 residues long. The germline gives CDR1 SGHAT, CDR2 FQNNGV. V gave up 0 bases and J gave up 8 bases; unmatched junction bases: 5. The CDR3 DNA reads TGTGCCAGCAGCTTAGATGGAGGACAGGGCGGCTACACCTTC. Protein product: CASSLDGGQGGYTF.

Only one count was recorded for this clone. Because the CDR3 is missing its conserved closing phenylalanine or tryptophan, this is likely a read error. The chain joins TRBV18 to TRBJ2-7, with 8 bases matching TRBD2. V was clipped by 1 base and J by 4 bases; unmatched bases: 3. Germline assignment: CDR1 KGHSH and CDR2 LQKENI. The CDR3 spans 14 residues. The CDR3 DNA follows: TGTGCCAGCTCACCACTTCGCGGGGGGTACGAGCAGTACCTC. Its translation is CASSPLRGGYEQYL.

The chain carries TRBV7-2 and TRBJ1-1; no clear D gene. Germline CDR1 and CDR2: SGHTA and FQGNSA. V was pared by 3 bases and J by 4 bases, with 9 bases between. CDR3 length: 13 residues. The DNA of the CDR3 is TGTGCCAGCAGCTTCTCCGGGAGCACTGAAGCTTTCTTT. Translating it yields CASSFSGSTEAFF.

This chain links TRBV10-3 with TRBJ2-5, with TRBD1 as a possible D gene (5 bases). This CDR3 has 15 residues. With 6 bases removed from V and 0 bases from J, the gap between germline ends came to 14 bases. CDR1 and CDR2 from the germline V gene are ENHRY and SYGVKD. In DNA form, the CDR3 reads TGTGCCATCAGCGCCTCAGACAGTTACCAAGAGACCCAGTACTTC. Protein product: CAISASDSYQETQYF.

This sequence joins TRBV30 and TRBJ1-5; 8 nucleotides agree with TRBD1. Germline V gene sequence: CDR1 GTSNPN, CDR2 SVGIG (reference sequence). V shed 8 bases, J shed 0 bases, and the junction held 9 bases outside the gene matches. This CDR3 comprises 15 residues. CDR3 sequence (DNA): TGTGCCCTAGGACAGGGACCTTATAGCAATCAGCCCCAGCATTTT. Its translation is CALGQGPYSNQPQHF.

This clone was counted between two and nine times. This chain links TRBV30 with TRBJ1-2; the D gene is possibly TRBD1 (6 bases). V shed 7 bases and J shed 1 base, with 16 bases lying between them. Germline-derived CDR1 and CDR2 are GTSNPN and SVGIG (reference sequence). This CDR3 comprises 14 residues. The CDR3 reads CASPGAPNNYGYTF. The CDR3 DNA follows: TGTGCCTCCCCAGGGGCCCCCAATAACTATGGCTACACCTTC.

The CDR3 is CASGRDRHTEAFF. In nucleotides, the CDR3 is TGTGCCAGCGGACGGGACAGACACACTGAAGCTTTCTTT. The chain combines TRBV3-1 (or the pseudogene TRBV3-2) with TRBJ1-1, with 7 nucleotides matching TRBD1. The germline CDR1 and CDR2 sequences are LGHDT and YNNKEL (reference sequence). This CDR3 spans 13 amino acids. After removal of 8 bases from V and 3 bases from J, the junction contained 6 bases not matched to a gene.

This chain links TRBV10-1 with TRBJ2-3; perhaps TRBD1 as D (5 bases). Trimming pared 0 bases from V and 6 bases from J, leaving 19 bases between. The CDR3 has 17 amino acids. Germline CDR1 WNHNN, CDR2 SYGVQD (reference sequence). CDR3 nucleotides: TGCGCCAGCAGTGAGTCACGGGCAGGGAAGAACCGTGATACGCAGTATTTT. Translation: CASSESRAGKNRDTQYF.

The CDR3 region has the DNA TGCGCCAGCAGCTCCCTCTCCTCGGGATACGAGCAGTACTTC. It encodes CASSSLSSGYEQYF. The chain joins TRBV5-1 to TRBJ2-7, with a weak D call TRBD2 (5 bases). Germline V gene sequence: CDR1 SGHRS, CDR2 YFSETQ. CDR3 length equals 14 residues. With 3 bases removed from V and 4 bases from J, the gap between germline ends came to 14 bases.